The 21 T cell receptor beta chains presented below share a single source sample, sequenced in a study of shared clonotypes between healthy human individuals. Terminally differentiated effector memory CD45RA+ cells were excluded by CCR7 positive selection of CD45RO-negative cells. The repertoire was sequenced with immunoSEQ multiplex PCR; TCRdb's copy has only in-frame clones and lacks some. The sample lists roughly 2.1 million clones, 93% occurring once. The specimen sequenced was naive CD8+ T cells from PBMCs. Receptor source: a man aged 18 to 29 in good health. Some clones in this sample may be carry-over from other donors' samples.

The V gene is TRBV7-6, the J gene TRBJ2-7; 13 positions match TRBD2. The CDR3 totals 21 residues. V dropped 4 bases and J dropped 0; count of bases not matched to a gene: 18. Germline V gives CDR1 SGHVS, CDR2 FNYEAQ. In DNA form, the CDR3 reads TGTGCCAGCAGCTCGGGCCCACCCCGACTAGCGGGAGGCCAGAGCTCCTACGAGCAGTACTTC. This translates into CASSSGPPRLAGGQSSYEQYF.

Of note for this clone: No DNA is shown, since the ends of the CDR3 on it are uncertain; the CDR3 is the one TCRdb lists. The V gene is TRBV19, the J gene TRBJ1-1; the table's D gene call, TRBD1, was not cross checked with the DNA. CDR1 and CDR2 from the germline V gene are LNHDA and SQIVND (reference sequence). The CDR3 is 15 residues long, counting both termini. CDR3 loop: CASTSDRGRVAEAFF.

Concerning this clone itself: In the same sample, other DNA sequences code for this CDR3. The chain couples TRBV12-5 to TRBJ2-3; D is undetermined. Germline values: CDR1 LGHNT, CDR2 FRNRAP. Trimming took 5 bases from V and 0 from J, leaving 3 bases between them. CDR3 size: 12 residues. The CDR3 protein is CASGLSTDTQYF. The DNA for the CDR3 is TGTGCTAGTGGTCTAAGCACAGATACGCAGTATTTT. Filled out from reference TRBV12-5 and TRBJ2-3, the complete variable domain reads DARVTQTPRHKVTEMGQEVTMRCQPILGHNTVFWYRQTMMQGLELLAYFRNRAPLDDSGMPKDRFSAEMPDATLATLKIQPSEPRDSAVYFCASGLSTDTQYFGPGTRLTVL.

The V call is TRBV7-2, the J call TRBJ2-2, with TRBD1 as a possible D gene (5 bases). The CDR3 has 15 amino acids. The germline V gene has CDR1 SGHTA and CDR2 FQGNSA. V dropped 5 bases and J dropped 2 bases, with 12 bases sitting between them. The CDR3 DNA is TGTGCCAGCAGCCAGGGATCGTCCAACACCGGGGAGCTGTTTTTT. It translates to CASSQGSSNTGELFF.

This clone showed up just a few times. The genes are TRBV13 and TRBJ1-1; weak D call: TRBD1 (5 bases). Germline V CDR1 and CDR2: PRHDT, FYEKMQ (reference sequence). The CDR3 length is 11 residues. Trimming shortened V by 6 bases and J by 5 bases, and 7 bases separated the two germline ends. This chain's CDR3 is CASRRGTEAFF. The DNA of the CDR3 is TGTGCCAGCAGGAGGGGTACTGAAGCTTTCTTT.

V and J are TRBV2 and TRBJ2-3; the match to TRBD2 covers 7 bases. The CDR3 consists of 15 residues. The V and J ends lost 5 bases and 2 bases, in that order; junction bases with no gene match: 7. The germline V gene encodes CDR1 SNHLY and CDR2 FYNNEI. Here the CDR3 DNA reads TGTGCCAGCAGTCCGCGGGGGAGGGCCACAGATACGCAGTATTTT. It specifies CASSPRGRATDTQYF.

This clone turned up a few times. The chain combines TRBV27 with TRBJ2-1; 9 nucleotides agree with TRBD2. This CDR3 is built from 13 residues. The germline gives CDR1 MNHEY, CDR2 SMNVEV (reference sequence). Trimming took 3 bases from V and 9 from J; bases not matched to a gene: 3. The CDR3 spells CASSLGLAGEQFF. CDR3 coding DNA: TGTGCCAGCAGTTTGGGACTAGCAGGTGAGCAGTTCTTC.

This clone was seen just once. The V and J genes are TRBV28 and TRBJ2-1, with D unresolved. The V gene lost 6 bases and the J gene lost 6 bases, with 15 bases spanning the gap. The CDR3 sequence is 14 residues long. Germline V gene lookup returns CDR1 MDHEN and CDR2 SYDVKM. In DNA, the CDR3 is TGTGCCAGCAGCCCCCGGTCCGTTAGCAATGAGCAGTTCTTC. It translates to CASSPRSVSNEQFF.

This sequence joins TRBV19 and TRBJ1-4; D is perhaps TRBD1 (5 bases). The ends were cut back, 7 bases at V and 4 bases at J, with 16 bases in the middle. This CDR3 contains 15 residues. Germline V lookup: CDR1 LNHDA, CDR2 SQIVND (reference sequence). CDR3 coding DNA: TGTGCCAGTACTCCCTTTGGGGCGCTTAATGAAAAACTGTTTTTT. Protein sequence: CASTPFGALNEKLFF.

The chain recombines TRBV28 with TRBJ1-2; D possibly corresponds to TRBD1 (5 bases). The CDR3 contains 14 residues. V was shortened by 1 base and J by 4 bases, with 10 bases between the two germline ends. The germline V gene encodes CDR1 MDHEN and CDR2 SYDVKM. CDR3 nucleotides: TGTGCCAGCAGTTTATACCCTGACAGCTATGGCTACACCTTC. This encodes CASSLYPDSYGYTF.

The rearrangement links TRBV28 to TRBJ2-1; tentatively, D is TRBD2 (6 bases). Germline V CDR1 and CDR2: MDHEN, SYDVKM. V lost 5 bases and J lost 5, with 13 bases in between. The CDR3 spans 14 residues. The CDR3 nucleotides are TGTGCCAGCAGTGGGTGGCTAGCGAACAATGAGCAGTTCTTC. Translation: CASSGWLANNEQFF.

The chain joins TRBV6-5 to TRBJ2-7, with a tentative D call TRBD2 (6 bases). Germline CDR1 is MNHEY and CDR2 is SVGAGI. V dropped 6 bases and J dropped 4 bases, with 13 bases sitting between them. This CDR3 comprises 13 residues. The CDR3 DNA is TGTGCCAGCAGACGGGGGATAGGGTACGAGCAGTACTTC. It specifies CASRRGIGYEQYF.

The chain's CDR3 is CASSDRWGGTDTQYF. DNA of the CDR3: TGTGCCAGCAGCGACCGCTGGGGAGGCACAGATACGCAGTATTTT. This chain links TRBV7-8 with TRBJ2-3; D possibly corresponds to TRBD2 (5 bases). The CDR3 contains 15 residues. Per the germline V gene, CDR1 is SGHVS and CDR2 is FQNEAQ. V was cut by 5 bases and J by 1 base, with 13 bases left in between.

The V gene is TRBV5-1, the J gene TRBJ2-5, with TRBD2 matching 8 bases. The CDR3 length is 14 residues. Unmatched junction bases numbered 7, after V lost 4 bases and J lost 5 bases. Germline V lookup: CDR1 SGHRS, CDR2 YFSETQ. The DNA of the CDR3 is TGCGCCAGCAGCCCGGGGGGGACCCGTGAGACCCAGTACTTC. It encodes CASSPGGTRETQYF.

This CDR3 reads CASTDGGDPYEQYF. The CDR3 nucleotides read TGTGCCAGCACCGATGGGGGGGACCCCTACGAGCAGTACTTC. The chain has TRBV28 and TRBJ2-7; 7 bases fit TRBD2. The CDR3 covers 14 residues. V was pared by 7 bases and J by 2 bases, with 8 bases of the junction left unmatched. Germline CDR1 reads MDHEN; CDR2 reads SYDVKM. The full variable domain, with the rest looked up from reference TRBV28 and TRBJ2-7, is DVKVTQSSRYLVKRTGEKVFLECVQDMDHENMFWYRQDPGLGLRLIYFSYDVKMKEKGDIPEGYSVSREKKERFSLILESASTNQTSMYLCASTDGGDPYEQYFGPGTRLTVT.

J is TRBJ2-2 and V is TRBV28, with D possibly being TRBD1 (6 bases). The CDR3 runs to 15 residues. Germline-derived CDR1 and CDR2 are MDHEN and SYDVKM. Between the trimmed V and J ends, which lost 3 bases and 3 bases, there was a span of 11 bases. Here the CDR3 DNA reads TGTGCCAGCAGTTTGGGGGCCGGCGACACCGGGGAGCTGTTTTTT. It codes for CASSLGAGDTGELFF. Based on the CDR3 plus reference TRBV28 and TRBJ2-2, the full variable domain is DVKVTQSSRYLVKRTGEKVFLECVQDMDHENMFWYRQDPGLGLRLIYFSYDVKMKEKGDIPEGYSVSREKKERFSLILESASTNQTSMYLCASSLGAGDTGELFFGEGSRLTVL.

The chain combines TRBV5-5 with TRBJ2-7; D is possibly TRBD1 or TRBD2 (6 bases each). The CDR3 is made up of 14 amino acids. The ends were cut back, 3 bases at V and 3 bases at J, with 13 bases in the middle. Germline-derived CDR1 and CDR2 are SGHKS and YYEKEE (reference sequence). The CDR3 loop reads CASSSSGGNYEQYF. In nucleotides, the CDR3 is TGTGCCAGCAGCTCGTCCGGGGGCAACTACGAGCAGTACTTC. Combining the CDR3 with reference TRBV5-5 and TRBJ2-7 gives the whole variable domain DAGVTQSPTHLIKTRGQQVTLRCSPISGHKSVSWYQQVLGQGPQFIFQYYEKEERGRGNFPDRFSARQFPNYSSELNVNALLLGDSALYLCASSSSGGNYEQYFGPGTRLTVT.

The CDR3 region is CASSRPGQPFYGYTF. The CDR3 coding sequence is TGCGCCAGCAGCCGGCCGGGACAGCCTTTCTATGGCTACACCTTC. The chain has TRBV4-1 and TRBJ1-2; 7 nucleotides match TRBD1. CDR3 length: 15 amino acids. The trim removed 4 bases at V and 4 bases at J, leaving 9 bases unmatched. Germline V CDR1 and CDR2: MGHRA, YSYEKL.

The rearrangement uses TRBV9 and TRBJ2-3; weak D call: TRBD2 (5 bases). Between the trimmed V and J ends, which lost 3 bases and 4 bases, there was a span of 18 bases. Germline V lookup: CDR1 SGDLS, CDR2 YYNGEE. There are 16 residues in the CDR3. The CDR3, as DNA: TGTGCCAGCAGCGATAGCGAGGGTTCGTTCCCAGATACGCAGTATTTT. Protein sequence: CASSDSEGSFPDTQYF.

The rearrangement joins TRBV21-1 to TRBJ1-4. TRBV21-1 constitutes a pseudogene. CDR3 length equals 15 residues. This CDR3 reads CASSKGDGWGEKLFF. The DNA for the CDR3 is TGTGCCAGCAGCAAAGGGGACGGGTGGGGTGAAAAACTGTTTTTT.

This clone was seen once. The chain recombines TRBV28 with TRBJ2-1; 8 nucleotides line up with TRBD2. Trimming removed 8 bases from V and 3 bases from J; junction bases left unmatched: 9. CDR3 length: 15 residues. CDR1 is MDHEN, CDR2 SYDVKM, per germline. As DNA, the CDR3 is TGTGCCAGCTCAGCTCTTAGCGGGATCTACAATGAGCAGTTCTTC. The encoded protein is CASSALSGIYNEQFF.